This TCR beta chain stems from a study of CD8 T cells in ankylosing spondylitis. Regarding the study as a whole: There was a TCR beta motif, made of several highly homologous variants, that appeared characteristic of ankylosing spondylitis blood.

MiXCR was run by TCRdb on the 5' RACE reads, yielding one entry per CDR3 protein. The sample holds 670,000 or so distinct CDR3 sequences, around 20% seen once. Worth noting for this clonotype: Its antigen is unidentified.

V trimming: 10 bases; J trimming: 2 bases; junction bases outside the gene matches: 21. The V gene's germline CDR1 is ENHRY and CDR2 SYGVKD. The CDR3 has 19 residues. This clonotype was obtained from a male donor with ankylosing spondylitis. J is TRBJ1-1 and V is TRBV10-3; 11 bases are a match to TRBD1. Specimen: blood, either unsorted or a sorted T cell fraction (not recorded which). The DNA of the CDR3 is TGTGCCACCCGGGCCGGTCTGGGTGGGACAGGGGGTCTTAACACTGAAGCTTTCTTT. The encoded protein is CATRAGLGGTGGLNTEAFF.